These 26 T cell receptor beta chains were sequenced from one sample in a study of neurological immune-mediated disorders. Using its own MiXCR run on the 5' RACE reads, TCRdb lists one record per CDR3 protein. The data show about 32,000 distinct CDR3 sequences, 13% seen once. Time point described: technical triplicate 2. The sequencing input was CD4+ T cells from blood. The receptor source for this set is a female donor with HTLV-1-associated myelopathy (HAM/TSP).

This clonotype was found many times. V is TRBV7-8 and J is TRBJ2-6; no clear D gene. The CDR3 is made up of 15 amino acids. In germline, CDR1 is SGHVS, CDR2 FQNEAQ. Trimming left V 5 bases short and J 4 bases short, with 12 bases between. CDR3 bases: TGTGCCAGCAGCCCCCGCGGCTCAGGGGCCAACGTCCTGACTTTC. It translates to CASSPRGSGANVLTF.

This clonotype was counted at least ten times. This sequence joins TRBV5-1 and TRBJ2-5; weak D call: TRBD1 (7 bases). The CDR3 contains 16 residues. Germline loops: CDR1 SGHRS, CDR2 YFSETQ. V lost 0 bases and J 1 base, leaving 13 bases between the germline ends. The chain's CDR3 is CASSLGAGGFQETQYF. The CDR3 DNA reads as TGCGCCAGCAGCTTGGGAGCAGGGGGGTTCCAAGAGACCCAGTACTTC.

This clonotype has a count of ten or more. The chain links TRBV6-5 to TRBJ2-1; 13 nucleotides agree with TRBD2. Germline CDR1 reads MNHEY; CDR2 reads SVGAGI. CDR3 size: 16 residues. V shed 6 bases, J shed 1 base, and the junction held 3 bases outside the gene matches. The CDR3 spells CASSGTSGMSYNEQFF. The CDR3, as DNA: TGTGCCAGCAGCGGGACTAGCGGGATGTCCTACAATGAGCAGTTCTTC.

This clonotype was detected many times. The chain links TRBV5-1 to TRBJ2-1; 9 bases line up with TRBD1. V shed 2 bases, J shed 7 bases, and the junction held 4 bases outside the gene matches. The V gene's germline CDR1 is SGHRS and CDR2 YFSETQ. The CDR3 extends over 14 amino acids. The CDR3 here is CASSLQGAGNEQFF. The CDR3, as DNA: TGCGCCAGCAGCTTACAGGGGGCAGGGAATGAGCAGTTCTTC.

This clonotype came up many times. V gene TRBV3-1 combines with J gene TRBJ1-3; no firm D call. Trimming took off 6 bases at V and 2 bases at J, with 5 bases between the two ends. The CDR3 extends over 12 amino acids. The germline CDR1 and CDR2 sequences are LGHDT and YNNKEL (reference sequence). The DNA for the CDR3 is TGTGCCAGCAGTCCGACTGGAAACACCATATATTTT. Translating gives CASSPTGNTIYF.

Many counts were recorded for this clonotype. V and J are TRBV11-3 and TRBJ2-5; unclear D gene. CDR3 length equals 12 residues. Trimming removed 1 base at V and 5 bases at J, with 5 bases between. Germline loops: CDR1 SGHNT, CDR2 YENEEA. The CDR3 protein is CASSLVSETQYF. DNA for the CDR3: TGTGCCAGCAGCTTAGTTTCGGAGACCCAGTACTTC.

This clonotype occurred many times. The chain links TRBV5-1 to TRBJ2-1; maybe TRBD1 (7 bases). V shed 7 bases and J shed 8 bases, with 19 bases lying between them. There are 14 residues in the CDR3. The germline V gene encodes CDR1 SGHRS and CDR2 YFSETQ. The CDR3 DNA is TGCGCCAGCGCTCGACAGGGCGGAGGGGATGAGCAGTTCTTC. It yields the protein CASARQGGGDEQFF.

The chain recombines TRBV7-2 with TRBJ2-6, with TRBD1 identical over 8 bases. The V and J ends lost 7 bases and 0 bases, in that order; junction bases with no gene match: 8. This CDR3 region has 17 residues. Germline values: CDR1 SGHTA, CDR2 FQGNSA. The CDR3 loop is CASTMRQGISGANVLTF. DNA of the CDR3: TGTGCCAGCACCATGAGACAGGGGATCTCTGGGGCCAACGTCCTGACTTTC.

This clonotype was found many times. J is TRBJ1-1 and V is TRBV5-1; 7 nucleotides line up with TRBD1. This CDR3 region has 16 residues. CDR1 is SGHRS and CDR2 is YFSETQ in the germline V gene. V was pared by 0 bases and J by 1 base, with 6 bases of the junction left unmatched. The CDR3 bases are TGCGCCAGCAGCTTGGGACAGGGTATAAAGAACACTGAAGCTTTCTTT. Its protein product is CASSLGQGIKNTEAFF.

This clonotype was observed at least ten times. The genes are TRBV20-1 and TRBJ2-3; 7 positions agree with TRBD1. This CDR3 is built from 14 residues. V dropped 3 bases and J dropped 1; count of bases not matched to a gene: 4. CDR1 is DFQATT and CDR2 is SNEGSKA in the germline V gene (reference sequence). This chain's CDR3 is CSASEGGGTDTQYF. CDR3 bases: TGCAGTGCTAGTGAAGGGGGCGGCACAGATACGCAGTATTTT.

This clonotype occurred many times. The rearrangement uses TRBV6-6 and TRBJ2-3, with TRBD2 identical over 10 bases. The trim removed 6 bases at V and 4 bases at J, leaving 7 bases unmatched. Germline CDR1 MNHNY, CDR2 SVGAGI (reference sequence). The CDR3 has 15 residues. The CDR3 region is CASRSSGRGADTQYF. DNA for the CDR3: TGTGCCAGCAGATCTAGCGGGAGAGGTGCAGATACGCAGTATTTT.

This clonotype was seen ten or more times. The chain uses TRBV20-1 and TRBJ2-3; D is undetermined. CDR3 length equals 17 residues. Germline CDR1 DFQATT, CDR2 SNEGSKA (reference sequence). V was clipped by 5 bases and J by 0 bases, with 21 bases between them. CDR3 region: CSAYPSSLSTSTDTQYF. CDR3 DNA sequence: TGCAGTGCTTACCCCTCTTCGTTGAGTACTAGCACAGATACGCAGTATTTT.

This clonotype was recorded at least ten times. V gene TRBV5-1 combines with J gene TRBJ1-2; D possibly corresponds to TRBD1 (5 bases). This CDR3 spans 15 amino acids. V dropped 8 bases and J dropped 1 base, with 18 bases sitting between them. Germline loops: CDR1 SGHRS, CDR2 YFSETQ. The chain's CDR3 is CASASGRPFNYGYTF. Written as DNA, the CDR3 is TGCGCCAGTGCGTCGGGGCGCCCCTTTAACTATGGCTACACCTTC.

This clonotype was counted a few times. V is TRBV6-1 and J is TRBJ2-2; 8 nucleotides agree with TRBD1. This CDR3 contains 14 residues. Germline V lookup: CDR1 MNHNS, CDR2 SASEGT. Germline trimming cut 6 bases from V and 1 base from J; bases unmatched to any gene: 1. DNA of the CDR3: TGTGCCAGCAGAGGGACAGGGAACACCGGGGAGCTGTTTTTT. Protein sequence: CASRGTGNTGELFF.

This clonotype has at least ten counts. The chain joins TRBV7-9 to TRBJ2-2; D is undetermined. Germline V gene sequence: CDR1 SEHNR, CDR2 FQNEAQ (reference sequence). Trimming took off 3 bases at V and 2 bases at J, with 10 bases between the two ends. The CDR3 runs to 15 residues. The CDR3 is CASSLQSPNTGELFF. CDR3 in DNA: TGTGCCAGCAGCTTGCAGTCCCCAAACACCGGGGAGCTGTTTTTT.

The gene calls are TRBV12-3 or TRBV12-4 and TRBJ2-3; 9 bases fit TRBD2. The CDR3 extends over 19 amino acids. V trimming: 5 bases; J trimming: 0 bases; junction bases outside the gene matches: 15. CDR3 amino acids: CASSRYRTSEGSSTDTQYF. CDR3 sequence (DNA): TGTGCCAGCAGTCGATACCGGACTAGCGAGGGATCTAGCACAGATACGCAGTATTTT.

This clonotype occurred many times. The chain uses TRBV12-3 or TRBV12-4 and TRBJ1-1, with D possibly being TRBD1 (6 bases). With 6 bases removed from V and 9 bases from J, the gap between germline ends came to 23 bases. This CDR3 has 15 amino acids. CDR3 amino acids: CASRHRDITQRKAFF. Here the CDR3 DNA reads TGTGCCAGCAGACACCGGGACATCACACAACGGAAAGCTTTCTTT.

This clonotype was counted many times. The rearrangement links TRBV5-1 to TRBJ2-2, with 9 bases identical to TRBD2. CDR1 is SGHRS and CDR2 is YFSETQ in the germline V gene. The CDR3 runs to 16 residues. Trimming took 1 base from V and 0 from J; bases not matched to a gene: 1. This CDR3 is CASSLLAGSNTGELFF. The CDR3 DNA reads TGCGCCAGCAGCTTGCTAGCGGGGTCGAACACCGGGGAGCTGTTTTTT.

The V call is TRBV20-1, the J call TRBJ2-7, with 11 positions matching TRBD2. The junction had 9 bases not matched to a gene; V was cut back by 6 bases and J by 5 bases. CDR1 is DFQATT, CDR2 SNEGSKA, per germline (reference sequence). This CDR3 has 14 residues. The DNA for the CDR3 is TGCAGTGCCCTAGGGGGGACTAGCGGCAACGAGCAGTACTTC. This codes for CSALGGTSGNEQYF.

This clonotype was recorded at least ten times. The chain is built from TRBV24-1 and TRBJ2-4; no clear D gene. Trimming stripped 11 bases from V and 10 bases from J, with 5 bases between. The germline V gene has CDR1 KGHDR and CDR2 SFDVKD. This CDR3 has 8 residues. The CDR3 region is CAKEIQYF. The CDR3 nucleotides are TGTGCCAAGGAAATTCAGTACTTC.

The sample holds many counts of this clonotype. CDR3 DNA: TGTGCCAGCAGTTTACCCGGGACAGGGGTCATGTGGGAGCAGTACTTC. The encoded protein is CASSLPGTGVMWEQYF. The chain couples TRBV28 to TRBJ2-7; 10 bases map to TRBD1. The germline gives CDR1 MDHEN, CDR2 SYDVKM. The CDR3 length is 16 residues. J gave up 7 bases and V 2 bases, and 11 bases lay outside the gene matches.

Many counts were recorded for this clonotype. The chain has TRBV7-9 and TRBJ1-3; possibly TRBD1 for D (6 bases). Trimming shortened V by 5 bases and J by 0 bases, and 17 bases separated the two germline ends. This CDR3 comprises 17 residues. Per the germline V gene, CDR1 is SEHNR and CDR2 is FQNEAQ (reference sequence). CDR3 DNA: TGTGCCAGCAGCCCCAAGGGGGGTAGGGGCTCTGGAAACACCATATATTTT. Amino acid sequence: CASSPKGGRGSGNTIYF.

By its share, this clonotype is medium-sized. V and J are TRBV5-1 and TRBJ1-3; D is unresolved. Trimming left V 1 base short and J 2 bases short, with 13 bases between. The germline V gene encodes CDR1 SGHRS and CDR2 YFSETQ. The CDR3 runs 16 residues. The CDR3 sequence is CASSLQPGGTGNTIYF. DNA for the CDR3: TGCGCCAGCAGCTTGCAACCGGGAGGGACTGGAAACACCATATATTTT.

This clonotype was seen many times. The rearrangement links TRBV20-1 to TRBJ2-1, with 10 bases lining up with TRBD2. Germline CDR1 and CDR2: DFQATT and SNEGSKA (reference sequence). The length of the CDR3 is 12 residues. V gave up 7 bases and J gave up 12 bases; unmatched junction bases: 9. For the CDR3, the DNA is TGCAGTGGACTAGCGGGCGCTGGGGGGCAGTTCTTC. This gives the protein CSGLAGAGGQFF.

This clonotype was recorded at least ten times. The chain is built from TRBV5-1 and TRBJ1-4; TRBD1 aligns across 11 bases. Per the germline V gene, CDR1 is SGHRS and CDR2 is YFSETQ. V lost 4 bases, J lost 1 base, and 0 bases stayed unmatched. This CDR3 region has 15 residues. As DNA, the CDR3 is TGCGCCAGCAGCGGGACAGGGGGAACTAATGAAAAACTGTTTTTT. Its translation: CASSGTGGTNEKLFF.

On this clonotype itself: A junction end diverges from the germline sequence, so it may reflect a read error. This chain uses TRBV5-5 with TRBJ1-5; TRBD1 might be the D (6 bases). CDR1 and CDR2 from the germline V gene are SGHKS and YYEKEE (reference sequence). This CDR3 has 13 amino acids. The chain's CDR3 is CANSKTGYQPQNF. For the CDR3, the DNA is TGTGCCAACAGCAAAACAGGGTATCAGCCCCAGAATTTT.